This TCR beta chain was retrieved from a study of CD8+CD57+ T cells in acquired aplastic anemia. CD8+CD57+ cell expansion had been shown by flow cytometry in patients chosen for sequencing. Untreated patients provided the blood samples, with no therapy given before sampling. The CDR3 runs 19 residues. Germline V gene data show CDR1 as SGDLS and CDR2 as YYNGEE. V lost 3 bases to trimming and J lost 10 bases; unmatched junction nucleotides: 19. Genomic DNA templated the TCR beta VDJ and CDR3 profiling. Via MiXCR, TCRdb re-called the reads, giving one row per CDR3 protein. The sample includes roughly 170,000 distinct CDR3 sequences, approximately 48% of them seen just once. This clonotype was seen a few times.

This clonotype originated in a human donor with aplastic anemia. V and J are TRBV9 and TRBJ2-1; TRBD2 matches 13 bases. Sequences were obtained from sorted CD4+, CD8+, or CD8+CD57+ T cells (not recorded which) from PBMCs. The CDR3 region has the DNA TGTGCCAGCAGCGCTGGTCGTACTAGCGGGGGGGCCAGGGGTGAGGAGCAGTTCTTC. It translates to CASSAGRTSGGARGEEQFF.